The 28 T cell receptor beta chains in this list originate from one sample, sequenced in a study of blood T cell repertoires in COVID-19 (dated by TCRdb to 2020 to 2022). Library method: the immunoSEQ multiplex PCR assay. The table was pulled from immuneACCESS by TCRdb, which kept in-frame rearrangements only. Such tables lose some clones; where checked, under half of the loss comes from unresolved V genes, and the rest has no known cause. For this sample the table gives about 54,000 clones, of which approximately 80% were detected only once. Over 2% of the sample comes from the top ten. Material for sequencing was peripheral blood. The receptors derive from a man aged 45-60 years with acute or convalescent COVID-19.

CDR3 sequence reads: CASSPAGTGVQETQYF. As DNA, the CDR3 is TGCGCCAGCAGCCCCGCCGGGACAGGGGTCCAAGAGACCCAGTACTTC. J is TRBJ2-5 and V is TRBV5-1; 10 nucleotides line up with TRBD1. Germline V gene sequence: CDR1 SGHRS, CDR2 YFSETQ. The J segment lost 1 base and the V segment lost 4 bases, leaving 7 bases of the junction unmatched. The CDR3 totals 16 residues.

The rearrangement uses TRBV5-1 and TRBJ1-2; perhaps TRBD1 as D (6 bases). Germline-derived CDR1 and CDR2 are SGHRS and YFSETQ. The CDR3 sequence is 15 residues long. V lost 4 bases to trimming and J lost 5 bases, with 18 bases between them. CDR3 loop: CASSPYRDQGYGYTF. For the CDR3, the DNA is TGCGCCAGCAGCCCGTACCGGGACCAGGGGTATGGCTACACCTTC.

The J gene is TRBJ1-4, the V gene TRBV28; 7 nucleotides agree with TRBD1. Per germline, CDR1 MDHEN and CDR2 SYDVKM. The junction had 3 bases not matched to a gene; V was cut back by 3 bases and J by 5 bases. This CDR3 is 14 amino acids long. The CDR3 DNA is TGTGCCAGCAGTTTTAGGACAGGAAATGAAAAACTGTTTTTT. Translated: CASSFRTGNEKLFF.

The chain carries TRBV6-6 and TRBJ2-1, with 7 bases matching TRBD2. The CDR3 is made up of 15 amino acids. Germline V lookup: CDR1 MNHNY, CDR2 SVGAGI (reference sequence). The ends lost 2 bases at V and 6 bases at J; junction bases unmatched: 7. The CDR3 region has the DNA TGTGCCAGCAGTTACCGAACGGGCGGGGGCAATGAGCAGTTCTTC. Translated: CASSYRTGGGNEQFF.

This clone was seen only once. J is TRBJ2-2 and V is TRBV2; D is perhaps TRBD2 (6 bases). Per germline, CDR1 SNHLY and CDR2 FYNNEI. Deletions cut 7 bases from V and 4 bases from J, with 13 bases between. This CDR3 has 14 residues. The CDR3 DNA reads TGTGCCAGCACCGAGACTAGTAGCACCGGGGAGCTGTTTTTT. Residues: CASTETSSTGELFF.

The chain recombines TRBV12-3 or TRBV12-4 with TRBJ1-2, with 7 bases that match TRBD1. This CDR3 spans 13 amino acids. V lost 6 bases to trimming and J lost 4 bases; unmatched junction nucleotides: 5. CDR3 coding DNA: TGTGCCAGCAGCTATCAGGGGGTCTATGGCTACACCTTC. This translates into CASSYQGVYGYTF.

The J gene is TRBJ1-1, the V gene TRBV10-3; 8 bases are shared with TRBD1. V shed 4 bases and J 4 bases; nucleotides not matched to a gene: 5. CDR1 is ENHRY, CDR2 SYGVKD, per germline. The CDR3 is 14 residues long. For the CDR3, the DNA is TGTGCCATCAGTGTTCAGGGGGCGAGCACTGAAGCTTTCTTT. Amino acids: CAISVQGASTEAFF.

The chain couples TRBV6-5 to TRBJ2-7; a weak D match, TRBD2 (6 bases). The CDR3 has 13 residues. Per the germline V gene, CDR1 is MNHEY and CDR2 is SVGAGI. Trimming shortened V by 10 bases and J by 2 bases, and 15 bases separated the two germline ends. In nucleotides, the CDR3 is TGTGCCACCGAGGGACTTGACACCTACGAGCAGTACTTC. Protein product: CATEGLDTYEQYF.

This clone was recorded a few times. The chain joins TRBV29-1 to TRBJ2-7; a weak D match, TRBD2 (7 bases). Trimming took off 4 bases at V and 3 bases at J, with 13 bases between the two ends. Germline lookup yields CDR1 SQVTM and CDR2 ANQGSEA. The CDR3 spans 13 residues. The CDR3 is CSVVGGQIYEQYF. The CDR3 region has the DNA TGCAGCGTTGTGGGGGGGCAGATCTACGAGCAGTACTTC.

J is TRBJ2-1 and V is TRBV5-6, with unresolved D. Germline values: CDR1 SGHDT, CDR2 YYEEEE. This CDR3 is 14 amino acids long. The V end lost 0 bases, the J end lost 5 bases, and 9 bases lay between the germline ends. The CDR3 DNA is TGTGCCAGCAGCTTGGAAACACAAAACAATGAGCAGTTCTTC. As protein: CASSLETQNNEQFF.

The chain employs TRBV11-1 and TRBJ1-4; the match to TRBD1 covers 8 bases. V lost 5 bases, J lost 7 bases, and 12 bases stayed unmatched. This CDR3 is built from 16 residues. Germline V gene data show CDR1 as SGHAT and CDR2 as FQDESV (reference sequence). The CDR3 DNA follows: TGTGCCAGCAGCGTCGGATCAGGACAGGGCTCTGAAAAACTGTTTTTT. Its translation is CASSVGSGQGSEKLFF.

DNA of the CDR3: TGTGCCACCAGTGATTTCGTCTACGAGCAGTACTTC. Its protein product is CATSDFVYEQYF. The genes are TRBV24-1 and TRBJ2-7; D unclear. CDR3 length: 12 amino acids. The V end lost 1 base, the J end lost 3 bases, and 3 bases lay between the germline ends. CDR1 KGHDR and CDR2 SFDVKD come from the germline V gene.

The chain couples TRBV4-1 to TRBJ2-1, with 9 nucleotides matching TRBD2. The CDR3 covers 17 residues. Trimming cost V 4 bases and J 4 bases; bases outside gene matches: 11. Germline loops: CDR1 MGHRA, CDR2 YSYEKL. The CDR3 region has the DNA TGCGCCAGCAGCCCCCGAACTCTAGCGGGGATGTACAATGAGCAGTTCTTC. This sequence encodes CASSPRTLAGMYNEQFF.

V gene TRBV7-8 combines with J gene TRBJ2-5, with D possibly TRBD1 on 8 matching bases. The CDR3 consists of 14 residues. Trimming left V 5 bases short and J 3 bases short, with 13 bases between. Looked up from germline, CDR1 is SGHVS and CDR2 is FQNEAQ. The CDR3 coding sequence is TGTGCCAGCAGCCCAACAGGGGGGGAAGAGACCCAGTACTTC. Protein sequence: CASSPTGGEETQYF.

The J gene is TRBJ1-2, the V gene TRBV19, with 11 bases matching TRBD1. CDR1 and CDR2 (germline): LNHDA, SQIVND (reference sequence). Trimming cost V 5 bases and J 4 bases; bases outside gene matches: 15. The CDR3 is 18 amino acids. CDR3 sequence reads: CASSPSPGTGGVAYGYTF. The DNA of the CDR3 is TGTGCCAGTAGTCCCTCTCCCGGGACAGGGGGAGTTGCCTATGGCTACACCTTC.

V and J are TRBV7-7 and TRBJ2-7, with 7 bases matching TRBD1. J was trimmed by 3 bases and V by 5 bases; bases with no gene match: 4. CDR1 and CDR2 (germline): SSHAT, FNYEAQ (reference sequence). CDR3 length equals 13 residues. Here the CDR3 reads CASSLRDSYEQYF. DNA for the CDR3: TGTGCCAGCAGCCTACGGGACAGCTACGAGCAGTACTTC.

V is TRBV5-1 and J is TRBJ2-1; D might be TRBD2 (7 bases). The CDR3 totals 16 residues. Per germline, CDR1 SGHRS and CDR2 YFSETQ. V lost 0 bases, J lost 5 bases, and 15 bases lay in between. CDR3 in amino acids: CASSLGGGGPNNEQFF. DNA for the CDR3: TGCGCCAGCAGCTTGGGTGGCGGGGGCCCCAACAATGAGCAGTTCTTC.

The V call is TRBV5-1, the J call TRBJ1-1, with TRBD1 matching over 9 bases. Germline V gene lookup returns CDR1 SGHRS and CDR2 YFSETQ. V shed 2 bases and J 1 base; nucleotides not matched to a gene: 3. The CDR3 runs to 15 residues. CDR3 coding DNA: TGCGCCAGCAGCTTAACGGGACAGGGGAACACTGAAGCTTTCTTT. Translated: CASSLTGQGNTEAFF.

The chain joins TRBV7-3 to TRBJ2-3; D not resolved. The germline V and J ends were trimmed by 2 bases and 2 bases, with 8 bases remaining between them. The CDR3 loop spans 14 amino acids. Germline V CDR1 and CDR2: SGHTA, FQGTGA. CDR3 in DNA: TGTGCCAGCAGCTTAGAGCGACCCACAGATACGCAGTATTTT. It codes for CASSLERPTDTQYF.

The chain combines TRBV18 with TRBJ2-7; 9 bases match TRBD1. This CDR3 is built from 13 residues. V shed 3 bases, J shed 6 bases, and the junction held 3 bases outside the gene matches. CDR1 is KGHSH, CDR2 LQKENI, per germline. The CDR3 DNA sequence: TGTGCCAGCTCACCGGGACAGGGTACCGAGCAGTACTTC. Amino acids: CASSPGQGTEQYF.

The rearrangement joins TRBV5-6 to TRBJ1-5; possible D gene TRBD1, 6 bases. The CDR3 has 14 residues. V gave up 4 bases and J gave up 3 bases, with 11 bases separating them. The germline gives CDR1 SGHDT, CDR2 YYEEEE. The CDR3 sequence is CASSTRQVNQPQHF. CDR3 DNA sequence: TGTGCCAGCAGCACACGACAGGTCAATCAGCCCCAGCATTTT.

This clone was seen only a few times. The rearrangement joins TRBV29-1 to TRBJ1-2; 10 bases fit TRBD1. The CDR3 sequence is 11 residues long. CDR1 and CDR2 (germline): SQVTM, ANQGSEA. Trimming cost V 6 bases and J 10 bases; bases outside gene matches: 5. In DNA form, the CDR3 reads TGCAGCGTAGGGACAGGGGATGACTACACCTTC. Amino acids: CSVGTGDDYTF.

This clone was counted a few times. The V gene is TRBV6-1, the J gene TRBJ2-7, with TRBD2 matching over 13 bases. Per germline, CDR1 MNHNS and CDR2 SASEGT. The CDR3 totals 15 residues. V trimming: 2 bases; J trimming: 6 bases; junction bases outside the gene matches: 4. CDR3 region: CASSETSGRAGEQYF. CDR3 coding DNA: TGTGCCAGCAGTGAAACTAGCGGGAGGGCAGGCGAGCAGTACTTC.

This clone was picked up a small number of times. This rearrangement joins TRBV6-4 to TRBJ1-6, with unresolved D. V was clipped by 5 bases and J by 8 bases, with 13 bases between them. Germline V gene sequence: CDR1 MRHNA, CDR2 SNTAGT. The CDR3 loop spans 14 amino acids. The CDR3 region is CASSRGAFDSPLHF. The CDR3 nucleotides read TGTGCCAGCAGTCGGGGAGCCTTCGATTCACCCCTCCACTTT.

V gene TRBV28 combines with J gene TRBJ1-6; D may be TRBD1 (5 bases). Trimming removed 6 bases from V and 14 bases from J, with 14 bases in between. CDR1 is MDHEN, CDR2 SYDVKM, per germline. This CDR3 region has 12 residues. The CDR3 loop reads CASSPVGGALHF. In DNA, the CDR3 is TGTGCCAGCAGCCCGGTGGGGGGGGCCCTCCACTTT. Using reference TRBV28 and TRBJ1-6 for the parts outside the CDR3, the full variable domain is DVKVTQSSRYLVKRTGEKVFLECVQDMDHENMFWYRQDPGLGLRLIYFSYDVKMKEKGDIPEGYSVSREKKERFSLILESASTNQTSMYLCASSPVGGALHFGNGTRLTVT.

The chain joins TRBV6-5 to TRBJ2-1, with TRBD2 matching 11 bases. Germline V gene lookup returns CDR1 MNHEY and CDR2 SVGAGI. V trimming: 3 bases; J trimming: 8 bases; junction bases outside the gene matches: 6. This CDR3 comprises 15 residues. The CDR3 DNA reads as TGTGCCAGCAGTTATGCGGTAGCGGGAGGGCATGAGCAGTTCTTC. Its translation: CASSYAVAGGHEQFF.

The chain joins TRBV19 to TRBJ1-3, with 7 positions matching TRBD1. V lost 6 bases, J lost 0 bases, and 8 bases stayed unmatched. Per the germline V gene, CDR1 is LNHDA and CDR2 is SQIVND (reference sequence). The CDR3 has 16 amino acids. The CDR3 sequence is CASSRDSGRSGNTIYF. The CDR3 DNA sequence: TGTGCCAGTAGCAGGGACAGTGGACGCTCTGGAAACACCATATATTTT.

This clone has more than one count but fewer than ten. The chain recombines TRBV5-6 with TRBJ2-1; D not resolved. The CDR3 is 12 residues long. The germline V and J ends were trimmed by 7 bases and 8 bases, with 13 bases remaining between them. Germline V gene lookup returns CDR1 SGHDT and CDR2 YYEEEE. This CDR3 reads CASSGRPDEQFF. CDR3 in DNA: TGTGCCAGCTCAGGAAGGCCGGATGAGCAGTTCTTC.